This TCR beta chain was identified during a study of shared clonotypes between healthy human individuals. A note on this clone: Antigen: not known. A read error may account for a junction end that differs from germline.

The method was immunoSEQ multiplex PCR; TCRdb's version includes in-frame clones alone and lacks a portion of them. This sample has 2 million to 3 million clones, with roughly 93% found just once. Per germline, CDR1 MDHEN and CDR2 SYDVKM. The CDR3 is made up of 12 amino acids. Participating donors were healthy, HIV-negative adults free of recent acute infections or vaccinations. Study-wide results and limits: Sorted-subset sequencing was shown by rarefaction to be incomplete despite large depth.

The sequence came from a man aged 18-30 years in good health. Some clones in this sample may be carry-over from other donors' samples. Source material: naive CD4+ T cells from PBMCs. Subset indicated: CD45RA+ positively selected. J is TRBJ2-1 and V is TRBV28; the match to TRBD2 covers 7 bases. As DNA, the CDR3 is TGTGCCAGCAGTTCGGGCGCGGGAGCTTCGCTCTTC. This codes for CASSSGAGASLF.